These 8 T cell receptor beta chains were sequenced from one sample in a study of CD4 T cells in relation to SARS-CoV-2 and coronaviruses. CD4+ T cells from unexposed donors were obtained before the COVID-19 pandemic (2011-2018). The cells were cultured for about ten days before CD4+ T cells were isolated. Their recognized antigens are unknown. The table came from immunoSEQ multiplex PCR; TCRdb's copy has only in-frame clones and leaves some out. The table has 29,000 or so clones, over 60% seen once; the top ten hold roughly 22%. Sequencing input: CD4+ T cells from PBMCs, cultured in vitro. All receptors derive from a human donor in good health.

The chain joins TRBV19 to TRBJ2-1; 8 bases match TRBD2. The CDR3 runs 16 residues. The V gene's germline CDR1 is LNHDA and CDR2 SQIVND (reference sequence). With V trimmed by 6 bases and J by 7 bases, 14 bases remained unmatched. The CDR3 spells CASSVSGGSISNEQFF. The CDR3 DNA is TGTGCCAGTAGCGTATCGGGAGGGTCAATTAGTAATGAGCAGTTCTTC.

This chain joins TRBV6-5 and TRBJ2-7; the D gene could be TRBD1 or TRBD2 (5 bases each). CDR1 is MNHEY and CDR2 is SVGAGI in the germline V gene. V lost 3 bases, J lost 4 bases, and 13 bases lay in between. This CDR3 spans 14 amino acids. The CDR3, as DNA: TGTGCCAGCAGTTATAGGGGAGCGGCTTACGAGCAGTACTTC. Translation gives CASSYRGAAYEQYF.

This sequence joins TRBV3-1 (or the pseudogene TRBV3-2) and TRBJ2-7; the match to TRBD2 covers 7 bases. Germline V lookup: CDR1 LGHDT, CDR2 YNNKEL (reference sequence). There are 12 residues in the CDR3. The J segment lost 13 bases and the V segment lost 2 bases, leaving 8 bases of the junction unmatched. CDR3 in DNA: TGTGCCAGCAGCCAAAGTGGGAGGGCCCATTACTTC. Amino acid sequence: CASSQSGRAHYF.

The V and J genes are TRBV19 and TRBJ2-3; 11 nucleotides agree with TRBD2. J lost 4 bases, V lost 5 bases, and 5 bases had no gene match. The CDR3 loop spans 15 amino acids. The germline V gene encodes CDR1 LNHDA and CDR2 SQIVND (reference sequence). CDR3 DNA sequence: TGTGCCAGTAGTCTCCTAGCGGGGGGCCCAGATACGCAGTATTTT. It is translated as CASSLLAGGPDTQYF.

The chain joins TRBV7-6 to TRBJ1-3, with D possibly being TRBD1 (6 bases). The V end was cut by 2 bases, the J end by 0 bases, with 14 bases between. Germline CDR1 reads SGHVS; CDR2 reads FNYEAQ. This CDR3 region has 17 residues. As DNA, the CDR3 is TGTGCCAGCAGCTTAAGGGGACACCACGTCTCTGGAAACACCATATATTTT. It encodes CASSLRGHHVSGNTIYF. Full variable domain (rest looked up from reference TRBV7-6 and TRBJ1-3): GAGVSQSPRYKVTKRGQDVALRCDPISGHVSLYWYRQALGQGPEFLTYFNYEAQQDKSGLPNDRFSAERPEGSISTLTIQRTEQRDSAMYRCASSLRGHHVSGNTIYFGEGSWLTVV.

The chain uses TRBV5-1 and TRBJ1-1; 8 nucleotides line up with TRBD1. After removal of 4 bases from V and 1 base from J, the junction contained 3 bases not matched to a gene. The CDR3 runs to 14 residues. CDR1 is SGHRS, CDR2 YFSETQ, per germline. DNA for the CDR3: TGCGCCAGCAGCCAAGGGACAGGGAACACTGAAGCTTTCTTT. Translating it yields CASSQGTGNTEAFF.

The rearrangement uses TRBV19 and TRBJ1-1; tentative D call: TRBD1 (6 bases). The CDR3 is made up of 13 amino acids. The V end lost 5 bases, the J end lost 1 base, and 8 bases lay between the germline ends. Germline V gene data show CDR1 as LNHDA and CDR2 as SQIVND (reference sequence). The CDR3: CASSQGSNTEAFF. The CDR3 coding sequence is TGTGCCAGTAGTCAGGGGTCGAACACTGAAGCTTTCTTT.

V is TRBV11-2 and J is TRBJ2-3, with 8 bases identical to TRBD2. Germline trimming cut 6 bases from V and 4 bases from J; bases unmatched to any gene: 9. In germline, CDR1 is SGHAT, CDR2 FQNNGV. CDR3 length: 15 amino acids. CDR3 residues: CASSFSGVGSDTQYF. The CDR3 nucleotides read TGTGCCAGCAGTTTTAGCGGGGTTGGATCAGATACGCAGTATTTT.